Given below is one TCR beta chain in context. Its antigen is unknown. No base qualities exist here, and no much larger clone lies one base off it. These data come from a study of cytotoxic CD8 clonotypes in ibrutinib-treated CLL (TCRdb year 2021). About the investigation overall: The cohort had ten to twelve relapsed/refractory and more than 14 treatment-naive patients; under 18 were IGHV unmutated. Patients were still on ibrutinib when every remission and progressive disease sample was collected. Of the 70 to 100 people in the trial, about two dozen had longitudinal samples available. Samples at response were collected after a median of about 12 months of treatment, with a range of roughly 6 to 40 months. Partial responses were observed in around 25 patients and complete responses in 2; after a median follow-up of 68 months, remission was maintained in some 14 patients and progression was observed in about twelve. Cryopreserved peripheral blood mononuclear cells were collected at three points: before therapy, at response, and at either sustained remission or disease progression. An average of around 250,000 productive templates and some 100,000 productive rearrangements was obtained per sample.

A MiSeq instrument was used for deep resolution sequencing, which targeted depths ranging from 1 in 1 million up to 1 in 200,000 T cells, with coverage averaging 10x for each clonotype. The immunoSEQ hsTCRB Kit was used to generate the TCR beta libraries. The authors processed their data as follows. Data were analyzed with ImmunoSEQ Data Assistant and ImmunoSEQ Analyzer, with V, D and J genes assigned per IMGT definitions. Clonality, which ranges from 0 to 1, was calculated as one minus the normalized Shannon entropy of productive rearrangement frequencies. Public clonotype analysis was restricted to overrepresented clonotypes comprising at least 0.05% of each patient's repertoire. Thirteen age-matched healthy donor repertoires from immuneACCESS served as clonality controls. This immuneACCESS table, as held by TCRdb, lists in-frame sequences with V and J called but not all clones. Of the missing ones, under half trace to an unresolved V gene in checked studies; the others have no known cause. The V and J calls and clone size were taken over from that table, and D and trimming were inferred from the DNA. In this sample the table shows approximately 140,000 clones, roughly 90% of which occur a single time. Of the sample, under 14% falls within the top ten clones.

The time point label corresponds to: approximately eleven months on ibrutinib. Approximately 2 micrograms of genomic DNA were extracted from cryopreserved PBMCs for TCR beta library preparation. Longitudinal blood samples from CLL patients on ibrutinib monotherapy were analyzed using high-throughput TCR beta sequencing. Patients were enrolled in a phase 2 open-label single-center ibrutinib monotherapy trial. CDR1 MNHEY and CDR2 SMNVEV were looked up in the germline V gene (reference sequence). The CDR3 numbers 16 residues from cysteine through phenylalanine. CDR3 DNA only is kept here, 48 bases in frame from base 1. Relative to germline, V is missing 4 bases and J is missing 8 bases, with 13 bases of the junction outside any gene match. Overall study results and their limits: At ibrutinib response clonality went up, during sustained remission it held steady, and at progression it dropped back toward baseline. Sustained-remission and progressing patients did not have matched sampling times, and lymph node repertoires were not examined. At baseline, clonality was higher than in age-matched healthy donors and showed a strong correlation with circulating CD8+ T-cell counts. Public clonotypes were found to be uncommon and were observed to contract or remain stable during treatment; the increase in clonality was shown to reflect expansion of private clonotypes at ibrutinib response.

Sequencing was performed on PBMCs, taken after 12 months of ibrutinib treatment. Rearrangement joined TRBV27 to TRBJ1-2; 10 of the junction bases match TRBD1. This clonotype was sampled from a human donor with chronic lymphocytic leukemia. The CDR3 protein sequence reads: CASSSGQGGGVGGYTF. The sequenced DNA: TGTGCCAGCAGTTCCGGACAGGGGGGTGGCGTAGGGGGCTACACCTTC.